Listed below are T cell receptor beta chains from one sample, sequenced in a study of T cell changes during pregnancy in multiple sclerosis. Method: immunoSEQ multiplex PCR; TCRdb's copy keeps in-frame clones and lacks some. The table records 69,000 or so clones, approximately 91% of them present only once. Source: peripheral blood, taken in the third trimester of pregnancy. The origin of the receptors is a female donor with multiple sclerosis, enrolled in a pregnancy study. CDR3s include the opening cysteine and the closing phenylalanine or tryptophan. The D gene is left open where the match is weak. Not every row has a clone size; where given, it reads once, few, many or a size class.

cdr3_aa cdr3_nt j_call v_call clone_size d_call
CASSLQGMNTEAFF TGTGCCAGCAGCTTGCAGGGTATGAACACTGAAGCTTTCTTT TRBJ1-1 TRBV5-5 . .
CASSLVGQQETQYF TGTGCCAGCAGCTTAGTGGGGCAGCAAGAGACCCAGTACTTC TRBJ2-5 TRBV7-2 . .
CASSRLTGAWNTEAFF TGTGCCAGCAGCCGCCTAACAGGGGCCTGGAACACTGAAGCTTTCTTT TRBJ1-1 TRBV27 once TRBD1
CASKITEDWQETQYF TGTGCCAGCAAAATCACGGAAGACTGGCAAGAGACCCAGTACTTC TRBJ2-5 TRBV28 . .
CAISRDRSEDYTF TGTGCCATCAGTCGGGACAGGTCCGAGGACTACACCTTC TRBJ1-2 TRBV10-3 . TRBD1
CASSAGNTIYF TGTGCCAGCAGCGCGGGAAACACCATATATTTT TRBJ1-3 TRBV28 . .
CASSYSTGSWAFF TGTGCCAGCAGTTACTCCACAGGGAGCTGGGCTTTCTTT TRBJ1-1 TRBV6-6 . .
CASSLTDTQYF TGTGCCAGCAGCCTGACAGATACGCAGTATTTT TRBJ2-3 TRBV5-8 . .
CSVLIFPSSGGTQIYEQYF TGCAGCGTTCTCATATTCCCCTCTAGCGGGGGGACCCAAATCTACGAGCAGTACTTC TRBJ2-7 TRBV29-1 once TRBD2
CASSVVSGETQYF TGTGCCAGCAGCGTGGTTAGCGGCGAGACCCAGTACTTC TRBJ2-5 TRBV9 . .
CASSAGTGAQETQYF TGTGCCAGCAGCGCCGGGACAGGGGCCCAAGAGACCCAGTACTTC TRBJ2-5 TRBV7-9 . TRBD1
CASSYSGHPPDTQYF TGTGCCAGCAGTTACTCTGGGCACCCCCCAGATACGCAGTATTTT TRBJ2-3 TRBV6-5 . .
CASRSGTGGTGELFF TGTGCCAGCAGATCCGGGACAGGGGGCACCGGGGAGCTGTTTTTT TRBJ2-2 TRBV7-2 . TRBD1
CASRVQGLQETQYF TGTGCCAGCAGGGTACAGGGGCTCCAAGAGACCCAGTACTTC TRBJ2-5 TRBV5-8 . TRBD1
CASSISPEGYGYTF TGTGCCAGCTCCATTTCACCAGAGGGCTATGGCTACACCTTC TRBJ1-2 TRBV18 . .
CSVGQNYGYTF TGCAGCGTTGGACAGAACTATGGCTACACCTTC TRBJ1-2 TRBV29-1 . .
CASSFRDFSYEQYF TGTGCCAGCAGTTTCCGGGACTTCTCCTACGAGCAGTACTTC TRBJ2-7 TRBV6-5 . .